This TCR beta chain was captured by sequencing in a study of shared clonotypes between healthy human individuals. Clones were read by immunoSEQ multiplex PCR, and TCRdb kept only the in-frame ones, dropping some. The profile shows around 180,000 clones, 80% to 95% of them singletons. Notes on this clone: Its antigen remains unknown.

Study-wide results and caveats: Investigators collected only blood, and repertoires in tissues likely differ.

J lost 6 bases, V lost 6 bases, and 8 bases had no gene match. Germline loops: CDR1 SNHLY, CDR2 FYNNEI. CDR3 length equals 14 residues. In the CD4+ fraction, cells were divided into CD45RA+ naive and CD45RA-negative memory subsets. V and J are TRBV2 and TRBJ1-1, with 9 bases aligning to TRBD1. The sample comprised naive CD4+ T cells sorted from blood. The subset here: CD45RA+ positively selected. The source is a woman under 40 in good health. CDR3 residues: CASRFLQGASEAFF. Written as DNA, the CDR3 is TGTGCCAGCAGATTTTTACAGGGGGCTTCTGAAGCTTTCTTT.